This TCR beta chain was recovered during a study of Ad26.COV2.S vaccination and SARS-CoV-2 variants. The data were produced by immunoSEQ multiplex PCR, yet TCRdb's version contains in-frame clones alone and is incomplete. The sample consists of around 320,000 clones, around 83% of them appearing once. Study conclusions and caveats: Individuals receiving vaccine had higher spike-specific TCR breadth than placebo recipients did. Vaccinated and placebo-treated recipients had similar non-spike TCR breadth.

With regard to this clone: Its antigen is not identified.

Stated treatment: 15 to 20 received Ad26.COV2.S at low or high dose, single or two shots; about 5 received placebo; per-sample allocation not given. Each sample was drawn 63 days after the first injection (of vaccine or placebo). A Boston adult aged 18-55 years was the donor. This CDR3 region has 16 residues. Trimming took 0 bases from V and 8 from J, leaving 19 bases between them. CDR1 MNHNS and CDR2 SASEGT come from the germline V gene. The chain has TRBV6-1 and TRBJ1-2; weak D call: TRBD1 (6 bases). The clonotype was recovered from a person between 18 and 65 years old who received the Ad26.COV2.S COVID-19 vaccine or a placebo. The material sequenced was peripheral blood, taken in a trial of Ad26.COV2.S vaccine versus placebo. CDR3 loop: CASSEAGGHKSGGYTF. The CDR3 nucleotides are TGTGCCAGCAGTGAAGCTGGGGGACATAAGAGCGGGGGCTACACCTTC.